This entry concerns a single T cell receptor beta chain. Its antigen is unknown. The repertoire was sequenced with immunoSEQ multiplex PCR; TCRdb's copy has only in-frame clones and lacks some. The sample includes some 65,000 clones, about nine tenths of them seen just once. CDR1 is SEHNR, CDR2 FQNEAQ, per germline (reference sequence). This CDR3 has 13 residues. Between the trimmed V and J ends, which lost 3 bases and 8 bases, there was a span of 10 bases. This sample is drawn from a study of OX40 agonist ivuxolimab in advanced cancers. About the research overall: Ivuxolimab, an antibody acting as an agonist of OX40 (CD134), was used to treat patients. A mean age of approximately 60 years, range 23 to 79, was recorded, and roughly 80% were male.

The study, taken as a whole, reports: Researchers did not establish what antigens the expanded peripheral T cells target.

This specimen consisted of CD4+ or CD8+ T cells sorted from blood, obtained in a trial of the OX40 agonist ivuxolimab. The clonotype comes from an adult with an advanced solid tumor such as melanoma, head and neck, liver or kidney cancer. The rearrangement links TRBV7-9 to TRBJ1-4, with a possible D match to TRBD1 (6 bases). CDR3 sequence: CASSLDSREKLFF. For the CDR3, the DNA is TGTGCCAGCAGCTTGGACAGTAGAGAAAAACTGTTTTTT.